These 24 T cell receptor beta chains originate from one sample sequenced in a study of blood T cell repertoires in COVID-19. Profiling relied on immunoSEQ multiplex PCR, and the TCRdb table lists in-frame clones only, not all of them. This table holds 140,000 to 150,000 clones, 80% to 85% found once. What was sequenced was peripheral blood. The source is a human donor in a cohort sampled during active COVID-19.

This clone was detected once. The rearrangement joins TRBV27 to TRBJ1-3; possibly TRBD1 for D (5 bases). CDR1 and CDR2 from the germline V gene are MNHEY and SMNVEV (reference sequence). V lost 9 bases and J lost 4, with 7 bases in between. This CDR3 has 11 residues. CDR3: CASRGGNTIYF. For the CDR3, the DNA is TGTGCCAGTAGGGGCGGAAACACCATATATTTT.

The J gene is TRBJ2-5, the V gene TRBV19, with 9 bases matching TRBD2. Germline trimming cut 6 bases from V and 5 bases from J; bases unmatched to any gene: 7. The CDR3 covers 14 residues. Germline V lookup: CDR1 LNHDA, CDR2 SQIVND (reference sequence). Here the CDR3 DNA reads TGTGCCAGTAGCAGCAGCGGGGGGATGGAGACCCAGTACTTC. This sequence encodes CASSSSGGMETQYF.

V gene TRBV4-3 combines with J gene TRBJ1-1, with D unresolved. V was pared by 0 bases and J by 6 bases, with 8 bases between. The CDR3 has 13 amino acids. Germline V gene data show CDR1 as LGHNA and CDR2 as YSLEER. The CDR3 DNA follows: TGCGCCAGCAGCCAAGATGCGGCAGCTGAAGCTTTCTTT. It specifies CASSQDAAAEAFF.

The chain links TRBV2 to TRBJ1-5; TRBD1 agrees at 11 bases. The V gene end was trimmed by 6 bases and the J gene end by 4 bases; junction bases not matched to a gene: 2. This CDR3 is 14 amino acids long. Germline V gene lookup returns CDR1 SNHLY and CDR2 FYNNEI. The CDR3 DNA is TGTGCCAGCAGGGGGACAGGGGGAAATCAGCCCCAGCATTTT. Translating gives CASRGTGGNQPQHF.

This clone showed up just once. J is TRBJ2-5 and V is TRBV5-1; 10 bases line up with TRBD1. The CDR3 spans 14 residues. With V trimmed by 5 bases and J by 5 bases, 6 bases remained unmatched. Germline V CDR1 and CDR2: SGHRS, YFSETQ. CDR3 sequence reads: CASRAGTGDETQYF. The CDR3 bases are TGCGCCAGCAGAGCCGGGACAGGGGATGAGACCCAGTACTTC. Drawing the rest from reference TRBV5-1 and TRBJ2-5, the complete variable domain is KAGVTQTPRYLIKTRGQQVTLSCSPISGHRSVSWYQQTPGQGLQFLFEYFSETQRNKGNFPGRFSGRQFSNSRSEMNVSTLELGDSALYLCASRAGTGDETQYFGPGTRLLVL.

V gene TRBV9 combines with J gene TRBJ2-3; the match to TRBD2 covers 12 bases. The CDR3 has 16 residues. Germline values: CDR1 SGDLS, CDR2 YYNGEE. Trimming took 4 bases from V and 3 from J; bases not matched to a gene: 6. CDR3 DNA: TGTGCCAGCAGCTCCCTAGCGGGGGGGAGTACAGATACGCAGTATTTT. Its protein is CASSSLAGGSTDTQYF.

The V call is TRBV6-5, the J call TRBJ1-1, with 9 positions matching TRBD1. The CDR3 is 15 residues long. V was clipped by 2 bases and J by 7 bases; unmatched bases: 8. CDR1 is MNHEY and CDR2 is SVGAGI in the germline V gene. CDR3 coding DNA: TGTGCCAGCAGTTACGGGTACAGGGGGCAGAGTGAAGCTTTCTTT. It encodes CASSYGYRGQSEAFF.

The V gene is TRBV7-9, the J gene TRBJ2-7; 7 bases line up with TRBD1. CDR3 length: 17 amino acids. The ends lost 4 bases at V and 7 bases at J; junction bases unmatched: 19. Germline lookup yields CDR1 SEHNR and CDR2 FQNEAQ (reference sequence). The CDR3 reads CASSSSVEWDRTREQYF. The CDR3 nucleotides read TGTGCCAGCAGCTCGTCAGTGGAGTGGGACAGAACTAGGGAGCAGTACTTC.

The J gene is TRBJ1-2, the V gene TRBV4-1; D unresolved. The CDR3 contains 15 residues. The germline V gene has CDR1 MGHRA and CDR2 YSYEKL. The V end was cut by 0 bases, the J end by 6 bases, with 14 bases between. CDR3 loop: CASSQDWTGEDGYTF. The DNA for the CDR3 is TGCGCCAGCAGCCAAGATTGGACGGGAGAGGATGGCTACACCTTC.

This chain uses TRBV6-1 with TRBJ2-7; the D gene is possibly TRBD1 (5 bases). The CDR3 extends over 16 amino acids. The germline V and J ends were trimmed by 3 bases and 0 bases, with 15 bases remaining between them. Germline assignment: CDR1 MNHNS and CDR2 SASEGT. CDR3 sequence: CASSDDWGGLSYEQYF. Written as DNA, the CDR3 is TGTGCCAGCAGTGACGATTGGGGCGGCCTCTCCTACGAGCAGTACTTC.

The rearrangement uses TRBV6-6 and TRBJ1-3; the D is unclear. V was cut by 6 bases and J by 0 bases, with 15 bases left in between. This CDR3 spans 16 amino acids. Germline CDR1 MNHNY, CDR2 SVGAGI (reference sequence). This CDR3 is CASSPRETGSGNTIYF. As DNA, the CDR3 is TGTGCCAGCAGCCCACGGGAGACGGGCTCTGGAAACACCATATATTTT.

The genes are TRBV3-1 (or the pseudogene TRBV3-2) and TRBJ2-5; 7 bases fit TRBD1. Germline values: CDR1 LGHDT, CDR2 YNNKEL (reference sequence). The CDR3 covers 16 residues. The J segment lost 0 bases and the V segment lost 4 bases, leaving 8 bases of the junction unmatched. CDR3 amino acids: CASSRTGTVYQETQYF. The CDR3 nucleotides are TGTGCCAGCAGCCGGACCGGGACAGTGTACCAAGAGACCCAGTACTTC.

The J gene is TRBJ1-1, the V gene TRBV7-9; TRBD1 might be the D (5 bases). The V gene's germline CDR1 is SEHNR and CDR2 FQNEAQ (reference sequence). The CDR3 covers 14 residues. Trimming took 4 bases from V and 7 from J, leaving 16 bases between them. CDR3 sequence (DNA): TGTGCCAGCAGCTCTGGGGGGAAGGTCGGTGAAGCTTTCTTT. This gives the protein CASSSGGKVGEAFF.

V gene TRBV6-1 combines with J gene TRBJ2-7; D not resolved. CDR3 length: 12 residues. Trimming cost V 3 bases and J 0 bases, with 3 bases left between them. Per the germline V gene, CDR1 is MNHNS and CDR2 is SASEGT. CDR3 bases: TGTGCCAGCAGTGACATCTCCTACGAGCAGTACTTC. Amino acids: CASSDISYEQYF.

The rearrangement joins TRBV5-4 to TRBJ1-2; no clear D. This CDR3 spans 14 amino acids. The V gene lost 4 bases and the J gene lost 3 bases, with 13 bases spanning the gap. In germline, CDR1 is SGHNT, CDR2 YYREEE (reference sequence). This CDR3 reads CASSLPGYHYGYTF. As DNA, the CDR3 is TGTGCCAGCAGCCTACCGGGTTACCACTATGGCTACACCTTC.

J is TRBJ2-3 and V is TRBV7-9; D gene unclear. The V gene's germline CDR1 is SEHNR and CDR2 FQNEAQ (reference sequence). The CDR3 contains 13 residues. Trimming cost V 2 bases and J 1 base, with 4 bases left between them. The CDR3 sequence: CASSLSGTDTQYF. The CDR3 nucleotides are TGTGCCAGCAGCTTATCTGGCACAGATACGCAGTATTTT.

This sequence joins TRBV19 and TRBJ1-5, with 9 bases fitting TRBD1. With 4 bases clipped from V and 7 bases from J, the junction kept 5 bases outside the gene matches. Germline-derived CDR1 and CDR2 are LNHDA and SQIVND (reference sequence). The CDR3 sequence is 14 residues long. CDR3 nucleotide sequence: TGTGCCAGTAGTAGAAGACAGGGGGGACAGCCCCAGCATTTT. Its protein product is CASSRRQGGQPQHF.

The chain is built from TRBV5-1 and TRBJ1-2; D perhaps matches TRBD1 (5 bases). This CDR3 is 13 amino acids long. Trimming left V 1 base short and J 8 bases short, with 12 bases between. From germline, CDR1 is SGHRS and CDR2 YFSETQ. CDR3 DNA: TGCGCCAGCAGCTTGTGGAAGGAGGGGGGCTACACCTTC. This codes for CASSLWKEGGYTF.

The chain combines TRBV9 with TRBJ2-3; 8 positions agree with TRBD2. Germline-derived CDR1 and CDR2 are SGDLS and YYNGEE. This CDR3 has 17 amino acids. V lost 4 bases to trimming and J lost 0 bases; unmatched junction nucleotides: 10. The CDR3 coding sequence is TGTGCCAGCAGCCCCCGGGGGAGCGGGGGTAGCACAGATACGCAGTATTTT. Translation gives CASSPRGSGGSTDTQYF.

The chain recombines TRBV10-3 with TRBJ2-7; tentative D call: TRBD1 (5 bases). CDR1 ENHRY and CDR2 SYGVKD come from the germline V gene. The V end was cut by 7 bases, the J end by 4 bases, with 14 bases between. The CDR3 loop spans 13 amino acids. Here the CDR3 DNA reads TGTGCCATCATGGACATAGCTGAATACGAGCAGTACTTC. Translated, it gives CAIMDIAEYEQYF.

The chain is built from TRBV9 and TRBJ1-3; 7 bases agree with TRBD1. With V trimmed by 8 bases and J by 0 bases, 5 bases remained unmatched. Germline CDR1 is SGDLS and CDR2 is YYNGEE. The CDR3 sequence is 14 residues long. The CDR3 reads CASETGPSGNTIYF. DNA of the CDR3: TGTGCCAGTGAGACAGGGCCCTCTGGAAACACCATATATTTT.

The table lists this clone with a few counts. The CDR3 protein is CSASPGQGDGYTF. The CDR3 DNA reads as TGCAGCGCATCACCGGGACAGGGAGATGGCTACACCTTC. J is TRBJ1-2 and V is TRBV29-1, with 9 bases lining up with TRBD1. The germline CDR1 and CDR2 sequences are SQVTM and ANQGSEA. J gave up 6 bases and V 7 bases, and 9 bases lay outside the gene matches. This CDR3 is built from 13 residues.

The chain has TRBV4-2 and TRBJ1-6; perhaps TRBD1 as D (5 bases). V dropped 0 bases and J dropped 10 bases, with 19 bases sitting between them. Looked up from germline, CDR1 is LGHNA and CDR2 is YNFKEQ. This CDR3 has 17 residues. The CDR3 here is CASSQDRRGGLKSPLHF. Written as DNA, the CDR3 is TGTGCCAGCAGCCAAGACAGAAGGGGAGGTTTGAAATCACCCCTCCACTTT.

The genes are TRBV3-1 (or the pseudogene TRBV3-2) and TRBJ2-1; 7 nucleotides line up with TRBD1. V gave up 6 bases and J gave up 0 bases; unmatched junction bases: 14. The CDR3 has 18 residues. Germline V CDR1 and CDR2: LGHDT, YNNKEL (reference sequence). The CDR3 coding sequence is TGTGCCAGCAGACTGGCCGGCAGGGGGTTGGTCTCCTACAATGAGCAGTTCTTC. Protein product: CASRLAGRGLVSYNEQFF.